Listed below are T cell receptor beta chains from one sample, sequenced in a study of cytomegalovirus exposure and HLA in healthy donors. The table came from immunoSEQ multiplex PCR; TCRdb's copy has only in-frame clones and leaves some out. This sample has about 280,000 clones, with roughly 88% found just once. Sequenced sample: PBMCs. These receptor sequences come from a woman between 18 and 30 years old in good health and CMV-seronegative. Both conserved end residues are part of each CDR3. D genes are given only for firm matches. Clone size is stated in some rows and not others, as once, few, many or a class when expanded.

-	14	TRBV28	-	TRBJ1-1	CASREDPGDTEAFF	TGTGCCAGCAGAGAAGACCCGGGAGACACTGAAGCTTTCTTT
-	14	TRBV11-3	TRBD2	TRBJ2-1	CASSSSGRNNEQFF	TGTGCCAGCAGCTCTAGCGGGAGGAACAATGAGCAGTTCTTC
-	20	TRBV4-2	-	TRBJ2-1	CASSQGFRGGAGDSYNEQFF	TGTGCCAGCAGCCAAGGATTTAGGGGGGGCGCGGGAGACTCCTACAATGAGCAGTTCTTC
-	14	TRBV6-5	-	TRBJ1-2	CASSYSSAENGYTF	TGTGCCAGCAGTTACTCCTCTGCGGAGAATGGCTACACCTTC
-	13	TRBV30	TRBD1	TRBJ1-1	CAWTPAGQAGSFF	TGTGCCTGGACCCCCGCGGGACAGGCCGGATCTTTCTTT
-	19	TRBV5-1	TRBD2	TRBJ2-1	CASSLGRVLAGQPVNEQFF	TGCGCCAGCAGCTTGGGCCGGGTACTAGCGGGACAACCTGTGAATGAGCAGTTCTTC
-	14	TRBV28	-	TRBJ1-1	CASSPDSLNTEAFF	TGTGCCAGCAGTCCGGACAGCCTGAACACTGAAGCTTTCTTT
-	16	TRBV2	TRBD2	TRBJ2-2	CASSEALAGPTGELFF	TGTGCCAGCAGTGAAGCGCTAGCGGGACCCACCGGGGAGCTGTTTTTT
-	15	TRBV7-9	TRBD1	TRBJ2-7	CASSIGGTGGYEQYF	TGTGCCAGCAGCATAGGAGGGACAGGAGGCTACGAGCAGTACTTC
once	16	TRBV6-5	TRBD1	TRBJ1-3	CASSYSTVGQENTIYF	TGTGCCAGCAGTTACTCGACCGTCGGACAGGAAAACACCATATATTTT
-	12	TRBV30	-	TRBJ2-5	CAWKWRRETQYF	TGTGCCTGGAAATGGCGGCGGGAGACCCAGTACTTC
-	18	TRBV4-2	TRBD2	TRBJ2-7	CASSQKGASGMGDYEQYF	TGTGCCAGCAGCCAAAAGGGGGCTAGCGGGATGGGGGACTACGAGCAGTACTTC
-	16	TRBV28	TRBD2	TRBJ2-3	CASRTPSGRPQNTQYF	TGTGCCAGCAGGACGCCTAGCGGGAGGCCCCAGAATACGCAGTATTTT
-	15	TRBV27	-	TRBJ2-6	CASGSPGTGANVLTF	TGTGCCAGCGGCTCGCCTGGAACAGGCGCGAACGTCCTGACTTTC
-	15	TRBV27	TRBD2	TRBJ2-1	CAIRTSGRVYNEQFF	TGTGCCATCAGAACTAGCGGGAGGGTTTACAATGAGCAGTTCTTC
once	17	TRBV28	TRBD1	TRBJ2-1	CASSLPRDRGRNNEQFF	TGTGCCAGCAGTTTACCCCGGGACAGGGGGCGAAACAATGAGCAGTTCTTC